This T cell receptor beta chain was identified in a study of cytomegalovirus exposure and HLA in healthy donors. The V end lost 7 bases, the J end lost 1 base, and 15 bases lay between the germline ends. The CDR3 has 14 amino acids. Germline V lookup: CDR1 SQVTM, CDR2 ANQGSEA. Researchers ran the PCR with 60 Vbeta and 13 Jbeta primers. The table came from immunoSEQ multiplex PCR; TCRdb's copy has only in-frame clones and leaves some out. The sample lists around 140,000 clones, roughly 66% seen once, with approximately 1.6% in the top ten. The sequence derives from a woman under 30 in good health and CMV-seronegative. The chain is built from TRBV29-1 and TRBJ2-3, with D possibly TRBD2 on 7 matching bases. Sequenced input: PBMCs. Here the CDR3 reads CSAEQGGGTDTQYF. The CDR3 bases are TGCAGCGCCGAACAGGGAGGGGGCACAGATACGCAGTATTTT.